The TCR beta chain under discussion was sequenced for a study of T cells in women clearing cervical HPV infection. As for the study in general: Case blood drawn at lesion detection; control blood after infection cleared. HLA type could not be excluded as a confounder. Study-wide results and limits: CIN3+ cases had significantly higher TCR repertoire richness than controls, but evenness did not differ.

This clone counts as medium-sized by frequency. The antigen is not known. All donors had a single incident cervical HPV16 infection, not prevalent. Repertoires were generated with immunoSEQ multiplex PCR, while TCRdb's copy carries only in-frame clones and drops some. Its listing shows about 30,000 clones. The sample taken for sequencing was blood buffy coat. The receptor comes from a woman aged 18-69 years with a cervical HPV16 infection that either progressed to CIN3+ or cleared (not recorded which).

CDR3 sequence: CSVPTRDRYLNEQFF. The sequenced part of the CDR3 DNA is TGCAGTGTTCCAACCCGGGACAGATATCTTAATGAG. V gene TRBV20-1 combines with J gene TRBJ2-1; 7 bases map to TRBD1. The read comes to an end 3 residues before the CDR3 does, leaving the germline J gene to fill in the end. Looked up from germline, CDR1 is DFQATT and CDR2 is SNEGSKA (reference sequence). The CDR3 is 15 amino acids. V trimming: 7 bases; J trimming: 7 bases; junction bases outside the gene matches: 16.